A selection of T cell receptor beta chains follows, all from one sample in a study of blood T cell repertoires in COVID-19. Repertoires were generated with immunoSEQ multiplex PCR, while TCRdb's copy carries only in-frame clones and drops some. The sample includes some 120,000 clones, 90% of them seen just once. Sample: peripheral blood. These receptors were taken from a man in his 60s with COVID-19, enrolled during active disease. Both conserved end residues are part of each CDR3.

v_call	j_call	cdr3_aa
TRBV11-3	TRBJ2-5	CASSRRGYQETQYF
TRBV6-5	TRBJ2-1	CASRRTVYNEQFF
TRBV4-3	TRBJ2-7	CASSQGAGGTGRYEQYF
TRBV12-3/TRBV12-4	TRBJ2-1	CASSLTQNNEQFF
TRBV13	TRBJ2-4	CASSLEGTGGAKNIQYF
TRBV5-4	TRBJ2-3	CAASLSTSGSGDTQYF
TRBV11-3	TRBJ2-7	CASSLDPSGRSGQYF
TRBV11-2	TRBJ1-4	CASSVGQGGDEKLFF
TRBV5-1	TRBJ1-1	CASSLAPEATEAFF
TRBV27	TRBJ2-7	CASSLLRPRSSGNYEQYF
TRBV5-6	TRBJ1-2	CASSLVGQPDGYTF
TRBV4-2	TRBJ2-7	CASSRGEGAAYEQYF
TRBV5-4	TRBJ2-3	CASSSQGVTDTQYF
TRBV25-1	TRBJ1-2	CASSEVTADGYTF
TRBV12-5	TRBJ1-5	CASGLVLGTDSNQPQHF
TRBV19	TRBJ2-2	CASGRGQGTGELFF
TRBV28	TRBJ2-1	CASSSLGLYNEQFF
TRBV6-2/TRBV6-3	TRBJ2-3	CASSSEGGALDTQYF
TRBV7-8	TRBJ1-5	CASSLVGENNQPQHF
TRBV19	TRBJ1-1	CASRVRQGENTEAFF
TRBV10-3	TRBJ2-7	CAIRSIGTGSSYEQYF
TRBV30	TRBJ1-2	CASHPAGTGVVYGYTF
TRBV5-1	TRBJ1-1	CASSLNSRGTEAFF
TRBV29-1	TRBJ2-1	CSSGNEQFF
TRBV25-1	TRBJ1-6	CASSEFRGQGMNSPLHF
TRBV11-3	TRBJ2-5	CASSPLVWSGSETQYF